Sequencing of this T cell receptor beta chain was carried out in a study of T cells after yellow fever vaccination. Study summary: Cell sorting separated EM, EMRA, CM and Tscm memory subsets by CD3, CD45RA, CCR7 and CD95.

The study made its TCR cDNA through 5'RACE template switching. That step introduced a universal primer site along with UMIs. From the 5' RACE reads, TCRdb called clonotypes with MiXCR, one entry per CDR3 protein. The profile shows some 27,000 distinct CDR3 sequences, roughly 6.3% of them singletons. Germline loops: CDR1 MGHDK, CDR2 SYGVNS. The CDR3 contains 15 residues. About this clonotype: An end of the junction differs from the germline gene, which may be a read error.

Sequencing used PBMCs, either bulk or a sorted T-cell subset (CD4+, CD8+, memory, or dextramer-sorted; not recorded which), obtained on the day of the yellow fever booster vaccination. This TCR was sampled from a man in his thirties or forties who received the YFV17D yellow fever vaccine. The V gene is TRBV25-1, the J gene TRBJ2-5; unclear D gene. CDR3 sequence: CASHPTNGPGDTPDF. The CDR3 DNA follows: TGTGCCAGCCATCCTACTAATGGACCGGGTGACACTCCTGACTTC.